Included here is one T cell receptor beta chain sequence, with context. No antigen is known for it. The data were obtained in a study of shared clonotypes between healthy human individuals. The study, taken as a whole, reports: Estimated richness values were generally larger in naive subsets than in memory subsets.

Between the trimmed V and J ends, which lost 4 bases and 3 bases, there was a span of 14 bases. Germline CDR1 reads SGDLS; CDR2 reads YYNGEE. The CDR3 spans 15 residues. Repertoires were generated with immunoSEQ multiplex PCR, while TCRdb's copy carries only in-frame clones and drops some. The data contain nearly 2 million clones, roughly 94% of them singletons. Only CD45RO-negative cells positively selected for CCR7 counted as naive CD8 cells, so terminally differentiated effector memory CD45RA+ cells were excluded. Sequenced: naive CD8+ T cells sorted from blood. This TCR derives from a man between 18 and 35 years old in good health. The rearrangement links TRBV9 to TRBJ2-1; D is perhaps TRBD2 (5 bases). The CDR3 sequence: CASSPAGNLYNEQFF. The CDR3 bases are TGTGCCAGCAGCCCCGCCGGGAACCTCTACAATGAGCAGTTCTTC.